What follows are 9 T cell receptor beta chains derived from one specimen sequenced in a study of blood T cells in healthy people across ages. Using a J-beta primer mix together with a sample-barcoded 5' primer, a second PCR was run for roughly 6 to 11 cycles. MiXCR was run by TCRdb on the 5' RACE reads, yielding one entry per CDR3 protein. The table lists about 1.5 million distinct CDR3 sequences, 35% to 45% of them singletons, with roughly 3.7% in the top ten. The sequenced sample was blood. Source of these receptors: a woman between 18 and 29 years old in good health.

The rearrangement links TRBV5-1 to TRBJ2-3, with 8 nucleotides matching TRBD2. Trimming took 0 bases from V and 2 from J; bases not matched to a gene: 2. The CDR3 is made up of 15 amino acids. The germline V gene has CDR1 SGHRS and CDR2 YFSETQ. The CDR3 loop is CASSLAGRATDTQYF. CDR3 bases: TGCGCCAGCAGCTTGGCCGGGAGGGCCACAGATACGCAGTATTTT.

The sample holds a few counts of this clonotype. The V call is TRBV20-1, the J call TRBJ2-3; TRBD2 matches 7 bases. The ends lost 0 bases at V and 11 bases at J; junction bases unmatched: 11. Germline V gene lookup returns CDR1 DFQATT and CDR2 SNEGSKA (reference sequence). The CDR3 is 14 amino acids. This chain's CDR3 is CSARDDRAGSGQYF. The CDR3 coding sequence is TGCAGTGCTAGAGATGATCGAGCGGGGTCTGGGCAGTATTTT.

The J gene is TRBJ2-7, the V gene TRBV4-1; 14 positions agree with TRBD2. Germline CDR1 and CDR2: MGHRA and YSYEKL. Unmatched junction bases numbered 5, after V lost 1 base and J lost 3 bases. The CDR3 contains 17 residues. CDR3 region: CASSQGGLAGAFYEQYF. Written as DNA, the CDR3 is TGCGCCAGCAGCCAAGGGGGACTAGCGGGGGCGTTCTACGAGCAGTACTTC.

This clonotype was seen only a few times. The V and J genes are TRBV12-5 and TRBJ2-1; 8 bases fit TRBD1. This CDR3 has 13 residues. Germline V gene sequence: CDR1 LGHNT, CDR2 FRNRAP. V trimming: 1 base; J trimming: 7 bases; junction bases outside the gene matches: 0. The CDR3 is CASGLGTGNEQFF. CDR3 nucleotide sequence: TGTGCTAGTGGTTTGGGGACAGGGAATGAGCAGTTCTTC.

The rearrangement links TRBV7-8 to TRBJ1-2; D unclear. CDR1 is SGHVS, CDR2 FQNEAQ, per germline. The V and J ends lost 1 base and 4 bases respectively, with 13 bases between them. The CDR3 is 15 residues long. CDR3 nucleotides: TGTGCCAGCAGCTTAGATTCCCGGCTCAGCTATGGCTACACCTTC. Its translation: CASSLDSRLSYGYTF.

The table lists this clonotype with a few counts. The chain couples TRBV5-1 to TRBJ1-5, with D uncertain. This CDR3 comprises 15 residues. Looked up from germline, CDR1 is SGHRS and CDR2 is YFSETQ. The germline V and J ends were trimmed by 0 bases and 3 bases, with 10 bases remaining between them. The CDR3 reads CASSLVRYVNQPQHF. In DNA form, the CDR3 reads TGCGCCAGCAGCTTGGTGAGGTATGTCAATCAGCCCCAGCATTTT.

The chain couples TRBV30 to TRBJ1-4; D is ambiguous. The CDR3 is made up of 14 amino acids. V lost 4 bases, J lost 0 bases, and 9 bases lay in between. The germline V gene encodes CDR1 GTSNPN and CDR2 SVGIG (reference sequence). CDR3 in DNA: TGTGCCTGGACCACCGGGACAACTAATGAAAAACTGTTTTTT. Amino acid sequence: CAWTTGTTNEKLFF.

In its sample, this clonotype was seen a few times. V usage is TRBV27 and J usage is TRBJ2-7; D perhaps matches TRBD2 (5 bases). The CDR3 spans 13 residues. V lost 5 bases to trimming and J lost 3 bases, with 11 bases between them. The germline CDR1 and CDR2 sequences are MNHEY and SMNVEV (reference sequence). The CDR3 DNA sequence: TGTGCCAGCAGTCCATATACTAGCTACGAGCAGTACTTC. Translation: CASSPYTSYEQYF.

The J gene is TRBJ1-1, the V gene TRBV12-3 or TRBV12-4; D perhaps matches TRBD1 (5 bases). Trimming removed 5 bases at V and 3 bases at J, with 16 bases between. The CDR3 extends over 15 amino acids. The CDR3 region is CASSPATRGDTEAFF. The CDR3, as DNA: TGTGCCAGCAGTCCGGCCACGAGGGGTGACACTGAAGCTTTCTTT.